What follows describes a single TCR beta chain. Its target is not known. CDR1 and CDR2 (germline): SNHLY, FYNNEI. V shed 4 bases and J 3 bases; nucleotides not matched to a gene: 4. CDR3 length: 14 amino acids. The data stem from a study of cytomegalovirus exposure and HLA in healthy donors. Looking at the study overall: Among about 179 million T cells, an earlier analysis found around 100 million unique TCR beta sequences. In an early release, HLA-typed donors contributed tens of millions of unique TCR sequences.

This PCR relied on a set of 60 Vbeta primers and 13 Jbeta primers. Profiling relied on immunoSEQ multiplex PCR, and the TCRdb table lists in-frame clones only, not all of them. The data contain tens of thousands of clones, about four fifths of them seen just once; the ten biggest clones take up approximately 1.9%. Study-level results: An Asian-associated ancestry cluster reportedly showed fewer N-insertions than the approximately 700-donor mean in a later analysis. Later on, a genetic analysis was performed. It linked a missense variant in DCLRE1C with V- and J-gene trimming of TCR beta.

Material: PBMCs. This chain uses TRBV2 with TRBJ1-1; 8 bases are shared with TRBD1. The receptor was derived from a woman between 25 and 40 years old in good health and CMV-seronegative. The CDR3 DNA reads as TGTGCCAGCAGTGGGACAGGGAGGGACACTGAAGCTTTCTTT. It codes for CASSGTGRDTEAFF.